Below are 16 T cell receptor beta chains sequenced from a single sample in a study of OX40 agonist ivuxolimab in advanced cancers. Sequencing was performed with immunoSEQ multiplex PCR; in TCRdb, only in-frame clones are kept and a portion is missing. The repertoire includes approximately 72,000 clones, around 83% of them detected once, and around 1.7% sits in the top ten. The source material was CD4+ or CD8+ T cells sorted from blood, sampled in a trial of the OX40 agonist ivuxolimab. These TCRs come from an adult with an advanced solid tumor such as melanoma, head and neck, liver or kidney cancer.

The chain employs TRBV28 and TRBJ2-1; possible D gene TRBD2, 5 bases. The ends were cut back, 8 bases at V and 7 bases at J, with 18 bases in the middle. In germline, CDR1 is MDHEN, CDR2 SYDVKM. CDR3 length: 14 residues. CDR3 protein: CASRDPAGLNEQFF. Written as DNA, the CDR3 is TGTGCCAGCCGGGATCCTGCCGGTCTAAATGAGCAGTTCTTC.

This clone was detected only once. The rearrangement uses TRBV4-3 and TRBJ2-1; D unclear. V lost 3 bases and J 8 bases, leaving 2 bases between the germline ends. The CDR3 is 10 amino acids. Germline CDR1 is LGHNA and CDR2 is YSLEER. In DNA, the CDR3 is TGCGCCAGCAGCCATTATGAGCAGTTCTTC. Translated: CASSHYEQFF.

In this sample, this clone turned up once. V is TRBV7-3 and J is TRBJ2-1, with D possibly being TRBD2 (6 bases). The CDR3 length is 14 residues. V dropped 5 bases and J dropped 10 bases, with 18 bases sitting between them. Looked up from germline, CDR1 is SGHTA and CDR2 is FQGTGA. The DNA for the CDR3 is TGTGCCAGCAGCACCGGAAATGTGGCGGGGGAGCAGTTCTTC. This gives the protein CASSTGNVAGEQFF.

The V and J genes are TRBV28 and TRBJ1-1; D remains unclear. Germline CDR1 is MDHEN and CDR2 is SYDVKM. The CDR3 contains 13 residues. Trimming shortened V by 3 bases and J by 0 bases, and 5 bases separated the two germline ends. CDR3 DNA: TGTGCCAGCAGTTTCGGGATGAACACTGAAGCTTTCTTT. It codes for CASSFGMNTEAFF.

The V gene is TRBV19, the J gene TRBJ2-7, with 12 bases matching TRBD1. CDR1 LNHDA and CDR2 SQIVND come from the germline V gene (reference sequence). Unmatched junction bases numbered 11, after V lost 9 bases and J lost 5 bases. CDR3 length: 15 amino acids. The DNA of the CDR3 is TGTGCCAGCAACATACGGGACAGGGGGCGCGACGAGCAGTACTTC. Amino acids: CASNIRDRGRDEQYF.

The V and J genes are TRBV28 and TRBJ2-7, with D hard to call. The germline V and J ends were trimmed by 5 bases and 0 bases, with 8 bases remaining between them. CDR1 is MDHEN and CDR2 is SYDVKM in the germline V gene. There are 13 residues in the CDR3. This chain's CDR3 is CASSNPDSYEQYF. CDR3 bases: TGTGCCAGCAGTAACCCGGACTCCTACGAGCAGTACTTC.

CDR3 sequence (DNA): TGTGCCAGCAGCTACAGGGTCCAGGAGACCCAGTACTTC. This translates into CASSYRVQETQYF. The genes are TRBV7-2 and TRBJ2-5, with a tentative D call TRBD1 (6 bases). Trimming took 4 bases from V and 5 from J, leaving 11 bases between them. Germline-derived CDR1 and CDR2 are SGHTA and FQGNSA. The CDR3 spans 13 residues.

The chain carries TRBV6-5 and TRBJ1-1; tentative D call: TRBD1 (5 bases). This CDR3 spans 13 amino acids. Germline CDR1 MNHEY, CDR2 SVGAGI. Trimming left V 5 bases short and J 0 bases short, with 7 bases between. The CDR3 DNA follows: TGTGCCAGCAGTCGGGGGATGAACACTGAAGCTTTCTTT. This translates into CASSRGMNTEAFF.

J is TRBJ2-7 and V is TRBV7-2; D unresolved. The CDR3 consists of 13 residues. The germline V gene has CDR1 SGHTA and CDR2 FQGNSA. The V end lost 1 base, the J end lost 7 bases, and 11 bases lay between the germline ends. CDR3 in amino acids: CASSLGPPSEQYF. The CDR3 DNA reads TGTGCCAGCAGCTTAGGACCCCCGAGTGAGCAGTACTTC.

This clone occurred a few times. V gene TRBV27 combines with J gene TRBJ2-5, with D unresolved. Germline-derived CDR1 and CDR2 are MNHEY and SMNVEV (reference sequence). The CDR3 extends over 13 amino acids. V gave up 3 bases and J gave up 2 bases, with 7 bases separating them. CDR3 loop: CASSFLGQETQYF. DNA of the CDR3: TGTGCCAGCAGTTTTCTGGGACAAGAGACCCAGTACTTC.

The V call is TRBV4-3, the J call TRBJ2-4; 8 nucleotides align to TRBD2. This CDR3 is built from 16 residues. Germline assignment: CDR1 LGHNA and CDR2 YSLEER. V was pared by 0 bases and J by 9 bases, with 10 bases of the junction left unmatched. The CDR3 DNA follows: TGCGCCAGCAGCCAAGAGGAAAAAGCGGGACTAGGCATTCAGTACTTC. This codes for CASSQEEKAGLGIQYF.

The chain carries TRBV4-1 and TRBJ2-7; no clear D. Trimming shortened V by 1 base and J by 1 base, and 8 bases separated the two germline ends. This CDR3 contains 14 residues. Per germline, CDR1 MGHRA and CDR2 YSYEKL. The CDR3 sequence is CASSQAEQSYEQYF. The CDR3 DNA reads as TGCGCCAGCAGCCAAGCCGAACAGTCCTACGAGCAGTACTTC.

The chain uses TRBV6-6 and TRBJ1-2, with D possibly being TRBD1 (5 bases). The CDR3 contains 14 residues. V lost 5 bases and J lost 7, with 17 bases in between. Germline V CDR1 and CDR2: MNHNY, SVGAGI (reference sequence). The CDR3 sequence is CASSHNQGRGGYTF. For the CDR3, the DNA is TGTGCCAGCAGTCATAATCAGGGAAGAGGTGGCTACACCTTC.

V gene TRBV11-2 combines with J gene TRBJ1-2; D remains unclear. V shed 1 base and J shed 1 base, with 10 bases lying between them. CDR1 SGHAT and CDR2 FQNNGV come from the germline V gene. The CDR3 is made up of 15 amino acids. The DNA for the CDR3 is TGTGCCAGCAGCTTAGCGGCTACCCTTAACTATGGCTACACCTTC. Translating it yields CASSLAATLNYGYTF.

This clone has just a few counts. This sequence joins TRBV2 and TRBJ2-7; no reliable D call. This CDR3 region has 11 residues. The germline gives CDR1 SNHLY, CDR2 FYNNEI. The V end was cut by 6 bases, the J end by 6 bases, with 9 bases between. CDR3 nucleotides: TGTGCCAGCAGCCCATACGTCGAGCAGTACTTC. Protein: CASSPYVEQYF.

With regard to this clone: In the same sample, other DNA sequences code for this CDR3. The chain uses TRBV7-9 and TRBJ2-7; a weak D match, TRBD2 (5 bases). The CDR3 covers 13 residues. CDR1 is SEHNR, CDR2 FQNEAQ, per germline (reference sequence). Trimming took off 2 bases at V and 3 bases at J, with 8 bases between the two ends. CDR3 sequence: CASSLPGSYEQYF. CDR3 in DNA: TGTGCCAGCAGCTTACCGGGGAGCTACGAGCAGTACTTC.